These 19 T cell receptor beta chains share one sample of origin, sequenced in a study of CD4+ T cells in melanoma (dated by TCRdb to the early 2020s). The library was produced with the immunoSEQ multiplex PCR assay. The table comes from immuneACCESS by way of TCRdb, which keeps in-frame sequences with V and J called. Part of the clones is missing from these tables; in studies checked, under half for an unresolved V gene and the rest for unknown reasons. The sample table holds over 45,000 clones, of which 60% to 75% were seen once. Of the sample, about 5% is held by the ten largest clones. Sequenced sample: tumor tissue. Receptor source: a human donor with melanoma.

The V gene is TRBV19, the J gene TRBJ1-6; D gene uncertain. Germline CDR1 and CDR2: LNHDA and SQIVND (reference sequence). The CDR3 length is 13 residues. Trimming took off 0 bases at V and 9 bases at J, with 6 bases between the two ends. The CDR3 DNA is TGTGCCAGTAGTATAGATCTGCGTTCACCCCTCCACTTT. Translated, it gives CASSIDLRSPLHF.

V gene TRBV10-3 combines with J gene TRBJ2-7, with D unclear. Germline V gene lookup returns CDR1 ENHRY and CDR2 SYGVKD. The ends were cut back, 4 bases at V and 5 bases at J, with 6 bases in the middle. The CDR3 loop spans 11 amino acids. The DNA for the CDR3 is TGTGCCATCAGTGCTTCCCACGAGCAGTACTTC. Its translation is CAISASHEQYF.

This clone was picked up a small number of times. DNA of the CDR3: TGTGCCAGCTGGGAAGGCTATAATTCACCCCTCCACTTT. Translating it yields CASWEGYNSPLHF. This sequence joins TRBV6-5 and TRBJ1-6, with D unclear. Trimming left V 8 bases short and J 3 bases short, with 8 bases between. The CDR3 loop spans 13 amino acids. CDR1 is MNHEY, CDR2 SVGAGI, per germline.

This clone appeared once. This rearrangement joins TRBV5-6 to TRBJ2-7; 7 bases are shared with TRBD2. This CDR3 region has 14 residues. J lost 0 bases, V lost 3 bases, and 3 bases had no gene match. The germline gives CDR1 SGHDT, CDR2 YYEEEE. The CDR3 sequence: CASSWGTTSYEQYF. The CDR3 DNA follows: TGTGCCAGCAGCTGGGGGACTACCTCCTACGAGCAGTACTTC.

The chain uses TRBV6-5 and TRBJ1-2, with TRBD1 identical over 8 bases. Germline V CDR1 and CDR2: MNHEY, SVGAGI. The V gene end was trimmed by 5 bases and the J gene end by 4 bases; junction bases not matched to a gene: 6. The CDR3 has 14 amino acids. CDR3 in DNA: TGTGCCAGCAGTAGACAGGGGCCCCTCTATGGCTACACCTTC. The encoded protein is CASSRQGPLYGYTF.

This clone has just one count. This chain joins TRBV5-1 and TRBJ1-4; TRBD1 might be the D (5 bases). Germline V gene sequence: CDR1 SGHRS, CDR2 YFSETQ. V lost 8 bases to trimming and J lost 7 bases, with 15 bases between them. The length of the CDR3 is 13 residues. CDR3 DNA: TGCGCCAGTCGGGGGTTGGATGGTGAAAAACTGTTTTTT. Its translation is CASRGLDGEKLFF.

A single count supports this clone. The chain's CDR3 is CSADVYGYTF. The CDR3 region has the DNA TGCAGTGCGGACGTTTATGGCTACACCTTC. The chain carries TRBV20-1 and TRBJ1-2; D unclear. The CDR3 contains 10 residues. CDR1 is DFQATT, CDR2 SNEGSKA, per germline (reference sequence). Trimming stripped 6 bases from V and 5 bases from J, with 7 bases between.

V gene TRBV6-1 combines with J gene TRBJ1-5; D unresolved. Per the germline V gene, CDR1 is MNHNS and CDR2 is SASEGT. This CDR3 is 14 amino acids long. V was cut by 2 bases and J by 6 bases, with 11 bases left in between. CDR3 coding DNA: TGTGCCAGCAGTGAATTGGGTCTTAGTCAGCCCCAGCATTTT. This gives the protein CASSELGLSQPQHF.

The rearrangement links TRBV4-3 to TRBJ2-7; 7 nucleotides agree with TRBD1. The V and J ends lost 4 bases and 4 bases, in that order; junction bases with no gene match: 10. The CDR3 has 15 residues. Germline V gene data show CDR1 as LGHNA and CDR2 as YSLEER. DNA of the CDR3: TGCGCCAGCAGCCCATATACAGGGGCCGTATACGAGCAGTACTTC. Its translation: CASSPYTGAVYEQYF.

The gene calls are TRBV2 and TRBJ2-7; D is uncertain. V lost 4 bases, J lost 2 bases, and 6 bases lay in between. CDR3 length equals 12 residues. Germline V gives CDR1 SNHLY, CDR2 FYNNEI. The CDR3 bases are TGTGCCAGCAGTGGGCCCACCTACGAGCAGTACTTC. Translated, it gives CASSGPTYEQYF.

As for this clone: The junction and the germline gene differ at one end; a read error may be behind it. The rearrangement joins TRBV5-3 to TRBJ1-2; 10 bases fit TRBD1. TRBV5-3 is annotated as an ORF whose role is uncertain. The CDR3 totals 14 residues. The CDR3 loop is CASSSGTGDYGYTF. CDR3 DNA: TGTGCCAGCAGCTCGGGGACAGGGGACTATGGCTACACCTTC.

The V gene is TRBV7-9, the J gene TRBJ2-1, with D perhaps TRBD2 (7 bases). The germline gives CDR1 SEHNR, CDR2 FQNEAQ (reference sequence). CDR3 length: 15 residues. V lost 3 bases to trimming and J lost 9 bases, with 18 bases between them. For the CDR3, the DNA is TGTGCCAGCAGCTTTCGACGGGGGGCATTACGTGAGCAGTTCTTC. This gives the protein CASSFRRGALREQFF.

This chain joins TRBV5-1 and TRBJ2-1; TRBD2 agrees at 9 bases. After removal of 2 bases from V and 7 bases from J, the junction contained 13 bases not matched to a gene. CDR1 is SGHRS, CDR2 YFSETQ, per germline. The CDR3 extends over 17 amino acids. This CDR3 reads CASSFFSGGGAGNEQFF. The CDR3 bases are TGCGCCAGCAGCTTTTTCTCCGGCGGGGGGGCGGGGAATGAGCAGTTCTTC.

The gene calls are TRBV19 and TRBJ1-6; tentative D call: TRBD1 (5 bases). The CDR3 is 14 amino acids. Trimming left V 5 bases short and J 5 bases short, with 10 bases between. Germline CDR1 reads LNHDA; CDR2 reads SQIVND (reference sequence). CDR3 in DNA: TGTGCCAGTAGTGGCCGGGGGGATAATTCACCCCTCCACTTT. This translates into CASSGRGDNSPLHF.

This chain joins TRBV5-6 and TRBJ1-2; 7 positions match TRBD1. The CDR3 has 14 residues. V lost 1 base to trimming and J lost 7 bases; unmatched junction nucleotides: 7. CDR1 is SGHDT, CDR2 YYEEEE, per germline. The CDR3 DNA reads as TGTGCCAGCAGCTTGCCTCAGGGGGAGGGTGGCTACACCTTC. Its translation is CASSLPQGEGGYTF.

The chain uses TRBV7-9 and TRBJ2-7; tentative D call: TRBD2 (5 bases). V dropped 3 bases and J dropped 5 bases, with 11 bases sitting between them. Germline V gene lookup returns CDR1 SEHNR and CDR2 FQNEAQ (reference sequence). The CDR3 consists of 13 residues. CDR3 nucleotide sequence: TGTGCCAGCAGCTTCCTCTTCGGGGACGAGCAGTACTTC. This translates into CASSFLFGDEQYF.

This clone was counted ten times or more. The genes are TRBV5-1 and TRBJ2-5, with 12 bases lining up with TRBD2. The trim removed 4 bases at V and 2 bases at J, leaving 6 bases unmatched. The CDR3 loop spans 16 amino acids. The germline CDR1 and CDR2 sequences are SGHRS and YFSETQ. CDR3 loop: CASSLGTSGRQETQYF. The DNA of the CDR3 is TGCGCCAGCAGCCTTGGGACTAGCGGGCGACAAGAGACCCAGTACTTC.

This clone has a single count. The genes are TRBV6-5 and TRBJ1-6; 7 bases match TRBD1. Germline loops: CDR1 MNHEY, CDR2 SVGAGI. Germline trimming cut 7 bases from V and 10 bases from J; bases unmatched to any gene: 10. This CDR3 region has 14 residues. CDR3 bases: TGTGCCAGCACATCACCCTCACAGGGGTCACCCCTCCACTTT. This codes for CASTSPSQGSPLHF.

The chain joins TRBV18 to TRBJ2-7; tentatively, D is TRBD2 (5 bases). The CDR3 sequence is 13 residues long. The V and J ends lost 6 bases and 4 bases respectively, with 13 bases between them. From germline, CDR1 is KGHSH and CDR2 LQKENI. The CDR3 nucleotides read TGTGCCAGCTCTCTCGGGGAGCAATACGAGCAGTACTTC. Translation: CASSLGEQYEQYF.